Listed here are 27 T cell receptor beta chains from one sample, sequenced in a study of T cells in localized non-small cell lung cancer. Clones were read by immunoSEQ multiplex PCR, and TCRdb kept only the in-frame ones, dropping some. The data show 55,000 to 75,000 clones, 86% seen once. The specimen comprised peripheral blood, sampled before any cancer treatment. The receptors shown here come from a male donor at least 60 years old with stage III squamous cell lung carcinoma.

V is TRBV6-5 and J is TRBJ2-3; 7 bases match TRBD2. The CDR3 loop spans 15 amino acids. Germline V gene lookup returns CDR1 MNHEY and CDR2 SVGAGI. The V segment lost 5 bases and the J segment 2 bases; nucleotides outside the gene matches: 7. CDR3 protein: CASSTSGDLTDTQYF. The CDR3 DNA sequence: TGTGCCAGCAGTACAAGCGGGGATCTCACAGATACGCAGTATTTT.

The chain links TRBV6-5 to TRBJ1-6; 9 bases are shared with TRBD1. Germline CDR1 reads MNHEY; CDR2 reads SVGAGI. V shed 6 bases, J shed 8 bases, and the junction held 2 bases outside the gene matches. The CDR3 contains 13 residues. CDR3 protein: CASRGDRDSPLHF. CDR3 sequence (DNA): TGTGCCAGCAGAGGGGACAGGGATTCACCCCTCCACTTT.

The rearrangement uses TRBV30 and TRBJ2-7; D perhaps matches TRBD1 (5 bases). The V end lost 3 bases, the J end lost 5 bases, and 11 bases lay between the germline ends. The germline CDR1 and CDR2 sequences are GTSNPN and SVGIG (reference sequence). The CDR3 spans 12 residues. CDR3 bases: TGTGCCTGGAGAGGGGCAATCGACGAGCAGTACTTC. Amino acid sequence: CAWRGAIDEQYF. The complete variable domain, with remaining parts taken from reference TRBV30 and TRBJ2-7, reads SQTIHQWPATLVQPVGSPLSLECTVEGTSNPNLYWYRQAAGRGLQLLFYSVGIGQISSEVPQNLSASRPQDRQFILSSKKLLLSDSGFYLCAWRGAIDEQYFGPGTRLTVT.

This clone turned up a few times. V usage is TRBV7-2 and J usage is TRBJ2-2, with D possibly being TRBD1 (6 bases). V was pared by 1 base and J by 7 bases, with 13 bases between. Germline assignment: CDR1 SGHTA and CDR2 FQGNSA. The CDR3 is 15 residues long. CDR3 sequence: CASSLGRIRGGELFF. In nucleotides, the CDR3 is TGTGCCAGCAGCTTAGGGCGAATCAGGGGCGGGGAGCTGTTTTTT.

The chain joins TRBV4-3 to TRBJ2-3; D perhaps matches TRBD1 (5 bases). Per germline, CDR1 LGHNA and CDR2 YSLEER. The CDR3 totals 14 residues. V lost 1 base and J 14 bases, leaving 19 bases between the germline ends. CDR3 residues: CASSQAIGATRRYF. CDR3 bases: TGCGCCAGCAGCCAAGCGATAGGGGCCACAAGAAGGTATTTT.

CDR3 bases: TGCAGCGTAGCCGGGACAGCCTATGGCTACACCTTC. Encoded protein: CSVAGTAYGYTF. This chain links TRBV29-1 with TRBJ1-2; TRBD1 matches 7 bases. V shed 6 bases and J 4 bases; nucleotides not matched to a gene: 5. The germline V gene has CDR1 SQVTM and CDR2 ANQGSEA. This CDR3 contains 12 residues.

The V gene is TRBV7-2, the J gene TRBJ2-7; D gene unclear. V was shortened by 6 bases and J by 1 base, with 10 bases between the two germline ends. CDR1 is SGHTA, CDR2 FQGNSA, per germline. This CDR3 is built from 13 residues. In nucleotides, the CDR3 is TGTGCCAGCAGTATTACGGCATCCTACGAGCAGTACTTC. This codes for CASSITASYEQYF.

V usage is TRBV29-1 and J usage is TRBJ2-5; tentative D call: TRBD2 (5 bases). The CDR3 totals 11 residues. Germline V CDR1 and CDR2: SQVTM, ANQGSEA. Trimming left V 6 bases short and J 1 base short, with 6 bases between. The CDR3 nucleotides are TGCAGCGTACGGGGCCAAGAGACCCAGTACTTC. Translating it yields CSVRGQETQYF.

The chain couples TRBV7-9 to TRBJ1-1, with TRBD1 identical over 8 bases. Germline loops: CDR1 SEHNR, CDR2 FQNEAQ (reference sequence). V gave up 5 bases and J gave up 0 bases; unmatched junction bases: 11. The length of the CDR3 is 17 residues. The CDR3 DNA reads TGTGCCAGCAGCCCAGCCGGGACAGGCGTCATGAACACTGAAGCTTTCTTT. Protein: CASSPAGTGVMNTEAFF.

The V gene is TRBV5-1, the J gene TRBJ2-1; 8 nucleotides agree with TRBD2. Trimming removed 4 bases from V and 9 bases from J; junction bases left unmatched: 9. Germline V gives CDR1 SGHRS, CDR2 YFSETQ. This CDR3 is built from 14 residues. CDR3 sequence reads: CASSHSGGEGEQFF. The CDR3 nucleotides are TGCGCCAGCAGCCACAGCGGGGGCGAAGGTGAGCAGTTCTTC.

The genes are TRBV6-6 and TRBJ1-3; D remains ambiguous. With 5 bases removed from V and 4 bases from J, the gap between germline ends came to 9 bases. The CDR3 totals 13 residues. Germline V gene lookup returns CDR1 MNHNY and CDR2 SVGAGI (reference sequence). The CDR3 coding sequence is TGTGCCAGCAGTATGAGTTACGGAAACACCATATATTTT. It is translated as CASSMSYGNTIYF.

The V call is TRBV6-1, the J call TRBJ1-6, with 9 bases aligning to TRBD1. V shed 8 bases and J 3 bases; nucleotides not matched to a gene: 2. The CDR3 loop spans 14 amino acids. Looked up from germline, CDR1 is MNHNS and CDR2 is SASEGT. DNA of the CDR3: TGTGCCAGCGGGGACAGGGACTATAATTCACCCCTCCACTTT. It encodes CASGDRDYNSPLHF.

Only one count was recorded for this clone. DNA of the CDR3: TGTGCCAGCAGAATAGCGGGAGGACACACCGGGGAGCTGTTTTTT. It specifies CASRIAGGHTGELFF. The gene calls are TRBV28 and TRBJ2-2, with 10 bases lining up with TRBD2. CDR1 is MDHEN, CDR2 SYDVKM, per germline. The CDR3 runs 15 residues. V lost 6 bases, J lost 3 bases, and 4 bases stayed unmatched.

The gene calls are TRBV6-5 and TRBJ1-2; 12 nucleotides agree with TRBD1. V dropped 6 bases and J dropped 7; count of bases not matched to a gene: 9. Germline CDR1 and CDR2: MNHEY and SVGAGI. The CDR3 sequence is 15 residues long. CDR3 nucleotide sequence: TGTGCCAGCAGCCGCGCGGGACAGGGGGCGTTTGGCTACACCTTC. Protein product: CASSRAGQGAFGYTF.

The chain carries TRBV30 and TRBJ1-4, with 7 nucleotides matching TRBD1. The V gene end was trimmed by 2 bases and the J gene end by 3 bases; junction bases not matched to a gene: 3. CDR3 size: 14 residues. Per germline, CDR1 GTSNPN and CDR2 SVGIG (reference sequence). The DNA for the CDR3 is TGTGCCTGGAGTACCGGGACAGCTAATGAAAAACTGTTTTTT. Translating it yields CAWSTGTANEKLFF.

The chain links TRBV5-4 to TRBJ1-1; 11 bases agree with TRBD1. V shed 4 bases, J shed 2 bases, and the junction held 7 bases outside the gene matches. The CDR3 loop spans 16 amino acids. Germline CDR1 and CDR2: SGHNT and YYREEE (reference sequence). CDR3 sequence: CASSLGQGVINTEAFF. The CDR3, as DNA: TGTGCCAGCAGCCTGGGACAGGGGGTTATCAACACTGAAGCTTTCTTT.

The chain employs TRBV28 and TRBJ2-6; possibly TRBD2 for D (7 bases). The CDR3 sequence is 17 residues long. Germline lookup yields CDR1 MDHEN and CDR2 SYDVKM. The V end lost 10 bases, the J end lost 4 bases, and 23 bases lay between the germline ends. CDR3 in DNA: TGTGCCAACGCCCCAGCGGGACAACTAGTCGGGGCCAACGTCCTGACTTTC. Its protein is CANAPAGQLVGANVLTF.

This rearrangement joins TRBV28 to TRBJ1-6; D is unclear. V shed 3 bases and J shed 6 bases, with 9 bases lying between them. The CDR3 extends over 14 amino acids. Germline V CDR1 and CDR2: MDHEN, SYDVKM. The CDR3 sequence is CASSLDVLNSPLHF. In nucleotides, the CDR3 is TGTGCCAGCAGTTTGGACGTGCTTAATTCACCCCTCCACTTT.

The chain uses TRBV6-1 and TRBJ2-1, with D tentatively TRBD2 (5 bases). CDR3 length: 13 amino acids. The ends were cut back, 7 bases at V and 9 bases at J, with 16 bases in the middle. CDR1 and CDR2 (germline): MNHNS, SASEGT. The CDR3 coding sequence is TGTGCCAGCACCCCCGGGTACGCGGGTGAGCAGTTCTTC. Amino acids: CASTPGYAGEQFF.

The V and J genes are TRBV6-6 and TRBJ1-2; no firm D call. The V gene's germline CDR1 is MNHNY and CDR2 SVGAGI (reference sequence). This CDR3 has 15 amino acids. V was pared by 0 bases and J by 6 bases, with 14 bases between. CDR3 sequence (DNA): TGTGCCAGCAGTTACTCCTCGACCCCTATGAATGGCTACACCTTC. It translates to CASSYSSTPMNGYTF.

V gene TRBV2 combines with J gene TRBJ1-2, with D perhaps TRBD1 (6 bases). V was clipped by 6 bases and J by 2 bases, with 25 bases between them. The CDR3 covers 18 residues. Germline V lookup: CDR1 SNHLY, CDR2 FYNNEI. The CDR3 bases are TGTGCCAGCAGCCGCGGGGGTTATCGAGGGACAAGCAACTATGGCTACACCTTC. Its translation: CASSRGGYRGTSNYGYTF.

The V and J genes are TRBV5-4 and TRBJ1-6; D remains unclear. The CDR3 consists of 15 residues. Deletions cut 4 bases from V and 7 bases from J, with 15 bases between. Germline values: CDR1 SGHNT, CDR2 YYREEE (reference sequence). CDR3 DNA sequence: TGTGCCAGCAGCCTTGGGTGGACGGAAAATTCACCCCTCCACTTT. Translated, it gives CASSLGWTENSPLHF.

The chain links TRBV27 to TRBJ2-3; 7 bases align to TRBD2. The CDR3 covers 18 residues. Per the germline V gene, CDR1 is MNHEY and CDR2 is SMNVEV (reference sequence). V dropped 5 bases and J dropped 0; count of bases not matched to a gene: 14. CDR3 loop: CASSLGGGSGTSTDTQYF. CDR3 bases: TGTGCCAGCAGTCTTGGGGGGGGTAGCGGAACTAGCACAGATACGCAGTATTTT.

The CDR3 protein is CATSRVGLGEQFF. The CDR3 bases are TGTGCCACCAGCAGAGTTGGACTAGGTGAGCAGTTCTTC. V usage is TRBV15 and J usage is TRBJ2-1; 7 bases map to TRBD2. CDR3 length equals 13 residues. Trimming removed 1 base from V and 9 bases from J; junction bases left unmatched: 3. Per the germline V gene, CDR1 is LNHNV and CDR2 is YYDKDF (reference sequence).

This chain joins TRBV19 and TRBJ1-5; a weak D match, TRBD1 (6 bases). This CDR3 has 12 residues. Germline V gives CDR1 LNHDA, CDR2 SQIVND (reference sequence). Trimming left V 5 bases short and J 7 bases short, with 9 bases between. CDR3 nucleotide sequence: TGTGCCAGTAGTGGGCAGGGGCAGCCCCAGCATTTT. Translating gives CASSGQGQPQHF.

This clone was detected only once. The gene calls are TRBV6-5 and TRBJ2-1; 8 bases are a match to TRBD2. The CDR3 covers 13 residues. CDR1 is MNHEY and CDR2 is SVGAGI in the germline V gene. J lost 12 bases, V lost 2 bases, and 6 bases had no gene match. The CDR3 loop is CASSYTPTSVQFF. The CDR3 nucleotides read TGTGCCAGCAGTTACACCCCGACTAGCGTGCAGTTCTTC.

This chain connects TRBV29-1 to TRBJ1-3, with a tentative D call TRBD1 (5 bases). CDR1 SQVTM and CDR2 ANQGSEA come from the germline V gene. CDR3 length: 15 amino acids. V shed 8 bases and J shed 6 bases, with 23 bases lying between them. In nucleotides, the CDR3 is TGCAGCTCCCGCGGCGGCAGGGAAAGTGAAAACACCATATATTTT. Translated, it gives CSSRGGRESENTIYF.